This entry is about one T cell receptor (beta chain). This clone occurred a few times. No antigen is known for it. No much larger clone exists at a distance of one base, and base qualities are not known. Trimming takes 0 bases from V and 3 bases from J, and the germline ends sit 12 bases apart. The CDR3, cysteine through phenylalanine, is 15 amino acids long. The CDR3 DNA has 45 bases and is translated from base 1. For CDR1 and CDR2, the germline V gene lists SGDLS and YYNGEE. The data stem from a study of vaccination effects on CD4 cells after COVID-19 (dated by TCRdb to between 2020 and 2023). Background on the whole study: Post-vaccine samples across the study were collected a median of 72 days after the second dose, with a range of 14 to 241. The study compared SARS-CoV-2 spike-specific CD4+ TCR repertoires before and after mRNA vaccination in COVID-19 convalescent patients and infection-naive vaccine recipients. A total of around eleven COVID-19 convalescent patients and several SARS-CoV-2-naive healthy vaccine recipients were included in the full study. The Oncomine TCR Beta short-read assay on an Illumina iSeq 100 was used to sequence cultures from other donors in the study.

The research as a whole found: The study was limited by a small number of convalescent patients and lacked early post-infection timepoints. Both infection-induced and vaccine-induced clones contracted markedly at late post-vaccination timepoints, which is consistent with waning T cell responses. In healthy vaccine recipients, vaccine-induced clones were almost all SARS-CoV-2 mono-reactive, with only 1 of 255 cross-reactive with common cold coronaviruses.

The library was made by the immunoSEQ multiplex PCR assay. TCR beta CDR3 sequencing was performed on DNA from the cultured, isolated CD4+ T cells. Per the source publication's procedure: The analysis removed non-productive TCR sequences, trimmed reads to the CDR3 region, and retained only CDR3s that were 7 or more amino acids long. Antigen-specific clonotypes were identified with the MANAFEST web app by comparing expansion in peptide wells against reference cultures. To count as positive, a clone had to show expansion at FDR<0.05 compared with the reference and with all other wells, an odds ratio above 5, and a frequency above 0.1% in two replicate wells. A clonotype was defined as cross-reactive if the clonotype was significantly expanded both in SARS-CoV-2 spike wells and in at least one common cold coronavirus spike condition. CDR3 similarity was assessed by Levenshtein distance using the stringdist R package, and unrooted trees were constructed with ape in R 3.6.1. TCRdb provides this immuneACCESS table in a form limited to in-frame rearrangements. Some clones are lacking; in checked studies, under half of them reflect an unresolved V gene, and why the rest are absent is not known. The V and J calls and clone size come from that table; D and trimming were worked out from the DNA. In this sample the table shows 25,000 to 35,000 clones, approximately 69% of which occur a single time. Jointly, the top ten make up 8.7% of the sample.

The ViraFEST assay stimulated PBMC with viral peptide pools and then used TCR sequencing to identify antigen-specific CD4+ T cell clonotypes by expansion. After less than eleven days of culture, CD4+ T cells were isolated with the EasySep CD4+ T cell isolation kit. Each participant got two doses of an mRNA SARS-CoV-2 vaccine, either BNT162b2 or mRNA-1273. Healthy vaccine recipients had no prior SARS-CoV-2 infection, confirmed by negative nucleocapsid antibodies before and after vaccination. Each well held over 1.5 million PBMC cultured in IMDM containing about 5.4% human AB serum, roughly 9.9 IU/ml IL-2 and gentamicin, along with approximately 10 ug/ml peptides. On days 3 and 7, half of the culture medium was replaced with fresh IL-2-containing medium. Unless noted otherwise, every peptide stimulation condition was cultured in triplicate wells. Using Ficoll-Paque Plus gradient centrifugation, PBMC were separated from whole blood and then either used fresh or cryopreserved at -140C. The spike proteins of SARS-CoV-2 and of the common cold coronaviruses HCoV-NL63, HCoV-OC43 and HCoV-229E were spanned by overlapping peptide pools. Genomic DNA was extracted from cultured CD4+ T cells with the QIAamp micro DNA kit.

The sequence was obtained from a human donor who received a COVID-19 vaccine. This sample comprised CD4+ T cells from PBMCs cultured with SARS-CoV-2 spike peptides, obtained after COVID-19 vaccination. The cell subset or site label, read with the paper, signifies: SARS-CoV-2 spike overlapping peptide pool stimulation. This receptor chain uses TRBV9 and TRBJ1-2, with no D gene named confidently. The base sequence is TGTGCCAGCAGCGTAGGATATACCCCGGACTATGGCTACACCTTC. Protein translation: CASSVGYTPDYGYTF.